This T cell receptor beta chain was identified during a study of cytomegalovirus exposure and HLA in healthy donors. Study-level points and caveats: Later analysis revealed greater clonal expansion in HLA-associated TCR beta chains than in equally common others.

PCR involved 60 Vbeta and 13 Jbeta primers. Source study methods: Some 10 million of around 85 million unique TCR beta chains were shared, per a later count. The method was immunoSEQ multiplex PCR; TCRdb's version includes in-frame clones alone and lacks a portion of them. V and J calls and clone size come straight from that table; D and trimming were deduced from the DNA. The data hold a few hundred thousand clones, with around 81% observed a single time. As to this clone: The antigen remains unidentified.

This CDR3 region has 15 residues. J gave up 5 bases and V 10 bases, and 14 bases lay outside the gene matches. The germline V gene encodes CDR1 LNHDA and CDR2 SQIVND (reference sequence). This clonotype was obtained from a woman in her 50s in good health and CMV-seropositive. The sequenced sample consisted of PBMCs. The V and J genes are TRBV19 and TRBJ1-2, with 9 bases identical to TRBD1. CDR3 amino acids: CATLRTGTGMYGYTF. CDR3 in DNA: TGTGCCACTCTACGTACCGGGACAGGGATGTATGGCTACACCTTC.